Listed here are 32 T cell receptor beta chains from one sample, sequenced in a study of lymphopenia after photon versus proton radiotherapy. Some clones are missing from TCRdb's copy, which holds only in-frame ones; the method was immunoSEQ multiplex PCR. This sample has some 30,000 clones, with about 80% found just once. The material sequenced was peripheral blood, taken from a patient treated with proton-based radiotherapy. These receptors came from a woman aged 70-85 years with pancreatic cancer.

Notes on this clone: The germline gene is not matched at one end of the junction; a read error may be the cause. V usage is TRBV2 and J usage is TRBJ1-2; no firm D call. The CDR3 contains 15 residues. Germline assignment: CDR1 SNHLY and CDR2 FYNNEI. The CDR3 here is CASSEEAGRTYGCTF. The CDR3 coding sequence is TGTGCCAGCAGTGAAGAGGCAGGAAGAACCTATGGCTGCACCTTC. The full variable domain, in which reference TRBV2 and TRBJ1-2 provide the parts outside the CDR3, is EPEVTQTPSHQVTQMGQEVILRCVPISNHLYFYWYRQILGQKVEFLVSFYNNEISEKSEIFDDQFSVERPDGSNFTLKIRSTKLEDSAMYFCASSEEAGRTYGCTFGSGTRLTVV.

The chain couples TRBV5-1 to TRBJ2-1, with 8 bases lining up with TRBD2. The J segment lost 0 bases and the V segment lost 4 bases, leaving 15 bases of the junction unmatched. This CDR3 is 19 amino acids long. Germline values: CDR1 SGHRS, CDR2 YFSETQ. CDR3 nucleotides: TGCGCCAGCAGCGTCCCCCGGGCGGGAGGCCAAAGCTCCTACAATGAGCAGTTCTTC. It yields the protein CASSVPRAGGQSSYNEQFF.

Here the CDR3 reads CASSRFGREEDTQYF. The CDR3 nucleotides are TGTGCCAGCAGCCGGTTTGGTCGGGAGGAGGATACGCAGTATTTT. V is TRBV7-8 and J is TRBJ2-3, with 7 nucleotides matching TRBD2. The V segment lost 5 bases and the J segment 6 bases; nucleotides outside the gene matches: 11. The CDR3 has 15 residues. Germline CDR1 reads SGHVS; CDR2 reads FQNEAQ.

The J gene is TRBJ2-1, the V gene TRBV12-2; the tabulated D call, TRBD2, remains unverified against the DNA. TRBV12-2 is shown as a pseudogene. There are 15 residues in the CDR3. Written as DNA, the CDR3 is TGTGCAAGTCGCATCGGACTAGCGGGGTACAATGAGCAGTTCTTC. This codes for CASRIGLAGYNEQFF.

This chain uses TRBV28 with TRBJ2-1, with 8 positions matching TRBD1. Germline V CDR1 and CDR2: MDHEN, SYDVKM. The CDR3 sequence is 16 residues long. The junction had 10 bases not matched to a gene; V was cut back by 3 bases and J by 6 bases. The CDR3 DNA follows: TGTGCCAGCAGTTTGACCCCCCCAGGGGGCGGCAATGAGCAGTTCTTC. It codes for CASSLTPPGGGNEQFF. Variable domain in full (rest from reference TRBV28 and TRBJ2-1): DVKVTQSSRYLVKRTGEKVFLECVQDMDHENMFWYRQDPGLGLRLIYFSYDVKMKEKGDIPEGYSVSREKKERFSLILESASTNQTSMYLCASSLTPPGGGNEQFFGPGTRLTVL.

This clone was observed once. This chain uses TRBV10-2 with TRBJ2-3; no definite D call. The CDR3 consists of 16 residues. CDR1 and CDR2 (germline): WSHSY, SAAADI. Trimming cost V 3 bases and J 4 bases, with 17 bases left between them. CDR3 DNA sequence: TGCGCCAGCAGTGATGCTGGCCCCCTGGCGGCAGATACGCAGTATTTT. This encodes CASSDAGPLAADTQYF.

V usage is TRBV7-9 and J usage is TRBJ2-1; D unclear. The germline V and J ends were trimmed by 0 bases and 5 bases, with 14 bases remaining between them. Germline V gene sequence: CDR1 SEHNR, CDR2 FQNEAQ (reference sequence). The CDR3 is made up of 16 amino acids. The CDR3 nucleotides read TGTGCCAGCAGCTTAGCGGCAAGACTCGTAGACAATGAGCAGTTCTTC. This encodes CASSLAARLVDNEQFF.

The chain recombines TRBV10-3 with TRBJ2-7; TRBD2 aligns across 11 bases. In germline, CDR1 is ENHRY, CDR2 SYGVKD. This CDR3 has 14 residues. Losses at the gene ends were 6 bases for V and 2 bases for J; bases not matched to a gene: 3. The CDR3 region is CAISGTSGTYEQYF. CDR3 nucleotides: TGTGCCATCAGCGGGACTAGCGGTACCTACGAGCAGTACTTC.

This clone was observed a single time. This chain uses TRBV11-2 with TRBJ2-7, with D perhaps TRBD2 (6 bases). V was clipped by 6 bases and J by 1 base, with 16 bases between them. CDR1 SGHAT and CDR2 FQNNGV come from the germline V gene. The CDR3 contains 15 residues. The CDR3 DNA reads TGTGCCAGCAGTATAACGGGAGCAGGTTCCTACGAGCAGTACTTC. Translating it yields CASSITGAGSYEQYF. Using reference TRBV11-2 and TRBJ2-7 for the parts outside the CDR3, the full variable domain is EAGVAQSPRYKIIEKRQSVAFWCNPISGHATLYWYQQILGQGPKLLIQFQNNGVVDDSQLPKDRFSAERLKGVDSTLKIQPAKLEDSAVYLCASSITGAGSYEQYFGPGTRLTVT.

The rearrangement links TRBV6-6 to TRBJ2-7; D remains unclear. The CDR3 totals 13 residues. The V and J ends lost 10 bases and 2 bases respectively, with 15 bases between them. Per germline, CDR1 MNHNY and CDR2 SVGAGI (reference sequence). In nucleotides, the CDR3 is TGTGCCATTGCGACTGGGGAAGCCTACGAGCAGTACTTC. Translated, it gives CAIATGEAYEQYF.

The chain combines TRBV7-2 with TRBJ2-7, with a possible D match to TRBD2 (6 bases). The V gene's germline CDR1 is SGHTA and CDR2 FQGNSA. There are 12 residues in the CDR3. With 6 bases removed from V and 1 base from J, the gap between germline ends came to 7 bases. The CDR3 sequence is CASRGGSYEQYF. As DNA, the CDR3 is TGTGCCAGCAGGGGGGGATCCTACGAGCAGTACTTC.

V gene TRBV29-1 combines with J gene TRBJ2-3, with D maybe TRBD1 (5 bases). Looked up from germline, CDR1 is SQVTM and CDR2 is ANQGSEA. Trimming left V 0 bases short and J 5 bases short, with 12 bases between. The CDR3 length is 14 residues. In DNA, the CDR3 is TGCAGCGTTGAAGATGCAGGGCCGATAGATACGCAGTATTTT. It is translated as CSVEDAGPIDTQYF.

The chain carries TRBV6-1 and TRBJ1-2; a weak D match, TRBD1 (5 bases). Germline values: CDR1 MNHNS, CDR2 SASEGT. The CDR3 extends over 14 amino acids. V gave up 2 bases and J gave up 5 bases, with 12 bases separating them. In DNA, the CDR3 is TGTGCCAGCAGTGAACAGGGAATGAGGTATGGCTACACCTTC. Its translation: CASSEQGMRYGYTF.

V gene TRBV15 combines with J gene TRBJ2-1, with 7 nucleotides matching TRBD2. The CDR3 is made up of 17 amino acids. J gave up 3 bases and V 8 bases, and 16 bases lay outside the gene matches. Germline CDR1 reads LNHNV; CDR2 reads YYDKDF (reference sequence). CDR3 nucleotide sequence: TGTGCCACCGGAAGACTAGCCGCGGGAGAATTCTACAATGAGCAGTTCTTC. Protein sequence: CATGRLAAGEFYNEQFF.

The V call is TRBV4-2, the J call TRBJ1-4; 8 bases are shared with TRBD1. Looked up from germline, CDR1 is LGHNA and CDR2 is YNFKEQ. There are 19 residues in the CDR3. J gave up 7 bases and V 0 bases, and 16 bases lay outside the gene matches. For the CDR3, the DNA is TGTGCCAGCAGCCAAGAGATCCTGGGAGTCGCTGGACAGGGTGAAAAACTGTTTTTT. Encoded protein: CASSQEILGVAGQGEKLFF.

The sample holds one count of this clone. The CDR3 DNA reads TGTGCCAGCAGTACACAGGGGGCCTACGAGCAGTACTTC. Its translation: CASSTQGAYEQYF. The rearrangement uses TRBV28 and TRBJ2-7, with TRBD1 matching over 8 bases. This CDR3 spans 13 amino acids. V was clipped by 5 bases and J by 2 bases; unmatched bases: 2. CDR1 is MDHEN, CDR2 SYDVKM, per germline.

This clone was counted only a few times. Additional DNA sequences in this sample encode the identical CDR3. The chain joins TRBV7-2 to TRBJ2-7, with D hard to call. This CDR3 is 15 amino acids long. Germline assignment: CDR1 SGHTA and CDR2 FQGNSA. V was clipped by 2 bases and J by 2 bases, with 13 bases between them. CDR3 residues: CASSLSGTETYEQYF. In DNA, the CDR3 is TGTGCCAGCAGCTTATCCGGTACAGAAACCTACGAGCAGTACTTC.

This clone turned up a few times. The V gene is TRBV6-5, the J gene TRBJ1-2; D remains ambiguous. The germline V gene has CDR1 MNHEY and CDR2 SVGAGI. With 7 bases removed from V and 0 bases from J, the gap between germline ends came to 9 bases. The CDR3 runs to 13 residues. The CDR3 DNA is TGTGCCAGCATTGACGGATCTAACTATGGCTACACCTTC. Amino acids: CASIDGSNYGYTF.

This chain joins TRBV6-5 and TRBJ1-1; 8 bases are shared with TRBD1. Germline values: CDR1 MNHEY, CDR2 SVGAGI. J was trimmed by 4 bases and V by 0 bases; bases with no gene match: 4. The CDR3 extends over 15 amino acids. In nucleotides, the CDR3 is TGTGCCAGCAGTTACTCTGGACAGGGCTCCACTGAAGCTTTCTTT. It yields the protein CASSYSGQGSTEAFF.

The sample holds one count of this clone. The V call is TRBV7-8, the J call TRBJ2-4; D call uncertain. V was pared by 1 base and J by 0 bases, with 4 bases between. The CDR3 runs to 14 residues. The germline gives CDR1 SGHVS, CDR2 FQNEAQ. The CDR3 is CASSLVGAKNIQYF. In DNA, the CDR3 is TGTGCCAGCAGCTTAGTGGGAGCCAAAAACATTCAGTACTTC.

The CDR3 region is CASSSGQGETQYF. In nucleotides, the CDR3 is TGTGCCAGCAGCTCTGGACAGGGGGAGACCCAGTACTTC. This chain connects TRBV5-4 to TRBJ2-5, with 9 bases matching TRBD1. The CDR3 spans 13 residues. From germline, CDR1 is SGHNT and CDR2 YYREEE (reference sequence). Trimming took 3 bases from V and 5 from J; bases not matched to a gene: 2. Looking up the rest from reference TRBV5-4 and TRBJ2-5 gives the full variable domain: ETGVTQSPTHLIKTRGQQVTLRCSSQSGHNTVSWYQQALGQGPQFIFQYYREEENGRGNFPPRFSGLQFPNYSSELNVNALELDDSALYLCASSSGQGETQYFGPGTRLLVL.

The genes are TRBV19 and TRBJ2-3, with D perhaps matching TRBD2 (6 bases). The CDR3 consists of 13 residues. CDR1 and CDR2 (germline): LNHDA, SQIVND (reference sequence). V dropped 7 bases and J dropped 10 bases, with 18 bases sitting between them. CDR3 sequence: CASNDAGNWAQYF. CDR3 in DNA: TGTGCCAGTAATGACGCGGGGAACTGGGCGCAGTATTTT.

This clone appeared a single time. CDR3 residues: CASSEYPLGGQGKLFF. The CDR3 DNA reads as TGTGCCAGCAGTGAATACCCCCTAGGGGGCCAGGGAAAACTGTTTTTT. V and J are TRBV25-1 and TRBJ1-4; 7 positions agree with TRBD1. Germline V gene sequence: CDR1 MGHDK, CDR2 SYGVNS. The CDR3 consists of 16 residues. V dropped 0 bases and J dropped 10; count of bases not matched to a gene: 11.

In this sample, this clone turned up a few times. This chain uses TRBV7-9 with TRBJ1-6; 7 bases match TRBD1. The CDR3 sequence is 14 residues long. The J segment lost 7 bases and the V segment lost 4 bases, leaving 4 bases of the junction unmatched. Looked up from germline, CDR1 is SEHNR and CDR2 is FQNEAQ (reference sequence). CDR3 bases: TGTGCCAGCAGCTCAGGGACAGCAAATTCACCCCTCCACTTT. This codes for CASSSGTANSPLHF.

This clone came up once. V gene TRBV28 combines with J gene TRBJ1-1; D unresolved. Per the germline V gene, CDR1 is MDHEN and CDR2 is SYDVKM. V was cut by 8 bases and J by 0 bases, with 10 bases left in between. There are 13 residues in the CDR3. The CDR3 nucleotides are TGTGCCAGCTCCGAGAGCATGAACACTGAAGCTTTCTTT. This gives the protein CASSESMNTEAFF.

This clone appeared a few times. V usage is TRBV19 and J usage is TRBJ1-5; D is unclear. CDR1 is LNHDA and CDR2 is SQIVND in the germline V gene (reference sequence). The CDR3 is 16 amino acids. Between the trimmed V and J ends, which lost 5 bases and 4 bases, there was a span of 18 bases. The CDR3 DNA follows: TGTGCCAGTAGTCTGGGAACGGGGATGGGGAATCAGCCCCAGCATTTT. It is translated as CASSLGTGMGNQPQHF.

The rearrangement links TRBV18 to TRBJ1-5, with 10 bases fitting TRBD1. Germline-derived CDR1 and CDR2 are KGHSH and LQKENI. V dropped 6 bases and J dropped 7; count of bases not matched to a gene: 6. This CDR3 contains 14 residues. The chain's CDR3 is CASSPGQGLQPQHF. Here the CDR3 DNA reads TGTGCCAGCTCTCCGGGACAGGGGTTGCAGCCCCAGCATTTT. Filled out from reference TRBV18 and TRBJ1-5, the complete variable domain reads NAGVMQNPRHLVRRRGQEARLRCSPMKGHSHVYWYRQLPEEGLKFMVYLQKENIIDESGMPKERFSAEFPKEGPSILRIQQVVRGDSAAYFCASSPGQGLQPQHFGDGTRLSIL.

The V and J genes are TRBV5-8 and TRBJ1-2; D remains ambiguous. The CDR3 is made up of 13 amino acids. CDR1 SGHTS and CDR2 YDEGEE come from the germline V gene. The V and J ends lost 6 bases and 2 bases respectively, with 11 bases between them. The CDR3 protein is CASIRDRNYGYTF. The CDR3 bases are TGTGCCAGCATCCGAGACCGGAACTATGGCTACACCTTC.

The rearrangement joins TRBV4-2 to TRBJ1-4; weak D call: TRBD1 (6 bases). The CDR3 has 17 residues. Germline V lookup: CDR1 LGHNA, CDR2 YNFKEQ. The ends were cut back, 4 bases at V and 0 bases at J, with 15 bases in the middle. The chain's CDR3 is CASSPRTATATNEKLFF. The CDR3 nucleotides are TGTGCCAGCAGCCCCCGGACAGCAACAGCAACTAATGAAAAACTGTTTTTT.

The rearrangement joins TRBV28 to TRBJ1-5; D is perhaps TRBD1 (5 bases). V was cut by 2 bases and J by 2 bases, with 10 bases left in between. The CDR3 loop spans 15 amino acids. The germline V gene encodes CDR1 MDHEN and CDR2 SYDVKM. The CDR3 DNA is TGTGCCAGCAGTTTAGGAGGGGTGGGCAATCAGCCCCAGCATTTT. Its protein product is CASSLGGVGNQPQHF.

The J gene is TRBJ2-3, the V gene TRBV4-3; D gene unclear. Germline lookup yields CDR1 LGHNA and CDR2 YSLEER. The germline V and J ends were trimmed by 4 bases and 8 bases, with 13 bases remaining between them. The CDR3 runs 13 residues. The DNA of the CDR3 is TGCGCCAGCAGCCCTACTGGTGCCGGTACGCAGTATTTT. It encodes CASSPTGAGTQYF.

The genes are TRBV19 and TRBJ1-6; D ambiguous. With 1 base removed from V and 8 bases from J, the gap between germline ends came to 6 bases. Per the germline V gene, CDR1 is LNHDA and CDR2 is SQIVND (reference sequence). CDR3 length: 13 residues. The CDR3 sequence is CASSIAGDSPLHF. The CDR3 bases are TGTGCCAGTAGTATAGCTGGGGATTCACCCCTCCACTTT.